This T cell receptor beta chain was recorded in a study of HIV-infected patients and healthy controls. This clonotype was counted at least ten times. Its specificity is unknown. Notes on the study in general: Compared with healthy controls, HIV-infected patients showed less CDR3 sharing between individuals. When repertoires were size-matched, rare events in HIV-infected data became overweighted. Compared with controls, mean Gini indices were significantly raised in HIV-infected repertoires, possibly indicating oligoclonality.

450 to 600 ng RNA was reverse transcribed with alpha and beta constant-region primers. Alpha and beta chain libraries were made separately by chain-specific third strand synthesis with multiplexing indices. From the 5' RACE reads, TCRdb called clonotypes with MiXCR, one entry per CDR3 protein. The sample has fewer than 25,000 distinct CDR3 sequences; around 10% are singletons. Whole blood was used without fractionation, so all unsorted peripheral T cells were included. The sequence was collected from an adult in good health. The sample was blood.

The CDR3 spells CATSDSGRRNIQYF. Here the CDR3 DNA reads TGTGCCACCAGTGATTCGGGCCGAAGAAACATTCAGTACTTC. This chain links TRBV24-1 with TRBJ2-4; no clear D. From germline, CDR1 is KGHDR and CDR2 SFDVKD. Trimming pared 2 bases from V and 6 bases from J, leaving 10 bases between. The CDR3 has 14 residues.